Listed below are T cell receptor beta chains from one sample, sequenced in a study of T-cell memory formation after mild COVID-19. MiXCR, applied by TCRdb to the 5' RACE reads, yields one record per CDR3 protein. The table lists about 210,000 distinct CDR3 sequences, 25% to 35% of them singletons. Material for sequencing was PBMCs or a T cell subset sorted from them (not recorded which). The source of these receptors is an adult woman who had mild COVID-19 (a few samples of this study predate the infection). Cell type and time point are not known. Each CDR3 is given with its conserved first and last residue. D genes are given only for firm matches. Some rows mark clone size as missing; the rest say once, few, many or name a class of expanded clone.

v_call: TRBV3-1
clone_size: few
j_call: TRBJ2-7
d_call: .
cdr3_aa: CASSQEGYEQYF
cdr3_nt: TGTGCCAGCAGCCAAGAGGGCTACGAGCAGTACTTC

v_call: TRBV20-1
clone_size: .
j_call: TRBJ2-3
d_call: .
cdr3_aa: CSANTGSFAQYF
cdr3_nt: TGCAGTGCAAATACAGGGAGCTTTGCGCAGTATTTT

v_call: TRBV29-1
clone_size: .
j_call: TRBJ2-3
d_call: .
cdr3_aa: CSVGAGPAGQYF
cdr3_nt: TGCAGCGTTGGCGCGGGCCCGGCGGGGCAGTATTTT

v_call: TRBV12-3/TRBV12-4
clone_size: few
j_call: TRBJ2-1
d_call: TRBD2
cdr3_aa: CASSPGLAVNEQFF
cdr3_nt: TGTGCCAGCAGCCCGGGACTAGCAGTCAATGAGCAGTTCTTC

v_call: TRBV6-5
clone_size: few
j_call: TRBJ2-5
d_call: TRBD2
cdr3_aa: CASSYSIAGEMETQYF
cdr3_nt: TGTGCCAGCAGTTACTCGATAGCGGGAGAGATGGAGACCCAGTACTTC

v_call: TRBV7-2
clone_size: .
j_call: TRBJ1-2
d_call: .
cdr3_aa: CASSLALPGYGYTF
cdr3_nt: TGTGCCAGCAGCTTAGCGCTACCAGGGTATGGCTACACCTTC

v_call: TRBV28
clone_size: .
j_call: TRBJ2-7
d_call: .
cdr3_aa: CASSSGGSYEQYF
cdr3_nt: TGTGCCAGCAGTTCCGGGGGATCCTACGAGCAGTACTTC

v_call: TRBV5-1
clone_size: .
j_call: TRBJ2-6
d_call: .
cdr3_aa: CASSPIQLSGANVLTF
cdr3_nt: TGCGCCAGCAGCCCCATACAGCTTTCTGGGGCCAACGTCCTGACTTTC

v_call: TRBV7-6
clone_size: .
j_call: TRBJ2-1
d_call: TRBD2
cdr3_aa: CASSLDPASGSGDNEQFF
cdr3_nt: TGTGCCAGCAGCTTAGATCCGGCTAGCGGGAGTGGGGACAATGAGCAGTTCTTC

v_call: TRBV14
clone_size: few
j_call: TRBJ2-2
d_call: .
cdr3_aa: CASSLPRGAALNTGELFF
cdr3_nt: TGTGCCAGCAGCCTCCCAAGGGGAGCGGCTCTGAACACCGGGGAGCTGTTTTTT

v_call: TRBV5-1
clone_size: .
j_call: TRBJ2-3
d_call: TRBD1
cdr3_aa: CASSLATGGSDTQYF
cdr3_nt: TGCGCCAGCAGCTTGGCCACAGGGGGGTCAGATACGCAGTATTTT

v_call: TRBV7-9
clone_size: few
j_call: TRBJ2-7
d_call: .
cdr3_aa: CASSYQNEQYF
cdr3_nt: TGTGCCAGCAGCTACCAAAACGAGCAGTACTTC

v_call: TRBV6-6
clone_size: .
j_call: TRBJ1-1
d_call: .
cdr3_aa: CASRPTYMNTEAFF
cdr3_nt: TGTGCCAGCAGACCGACATACATGAACACTGAAGCTTTCTTT

v_call: TRBV18
clone_size: .
j_call: TRBJ2-5
d_call: .
cdr3_aa: CASSPPSGEETQYF
cdr3_nt: TGTGCCAGCTCACCACCGTCAGGGGAAGAGACCCAGTACTTC

v_call: TRBV11-2
clone_size: .
j_call: TRBJ2-1
d_call: .
cdr3_aa: CASSLEGLPLSSYNEQFF
cdr3_nt: TGTGCCAGCAGCTTAGAGGGGTTACCACTTAGCTCCTACAATGAGCAGTTCTTC

v_call: TRBV7-6
clone_size: few
j_call: TRBJ2-7
d_call: .
cdr3_aa: CASSVDGYEQYF
cdr3_nt: TGTGCCAGCAGCGTGGACGGATACGAGCAGTACTTC

v_call: TRBV7-9
clone_size: .
j_call: TRBJ1-1
d_call: TRBD1
cdr3_aa: CASSSPIRQGSIEAFF
cdr3_nt: TGTGCCAGCAGCTCACCCATACGACAGGGTTCTATTGAAGCTTTCTTT

v_call: TRBV2
clone_size: few
j_call: TRBJ2-5
d_call: TRBD1
cdr3_aa: CASLWGTGASRTQYF
cdr3_nt: TGTGCCAGCTTATGGGGGACAGGGGCCTCTCGGACCCAGTACTTC

v_call: TRBV19
clone_size: few
j_call: TRBJ2-1
d_call: TRBD2
cdr3_aa: CASRSAGGPYNEQFF
cdr3_nt: TGTGCCAGCAGGTCGGCGGGGGGGCCGTACAATGAGCAGTTCTTC

v_call: TRBV7-3
clone_size: many
j_call: TRBJ2-3
d_call: .
cdr3_aa: CASSLMGDTQYF
cdr3_nt: TGTGCCAGCAGCTTGATGGGGGATACGCAGTATTTT

v_call: TRBV30
clone_size: few
j_call: TRBJ1-2
d_call: TRBD1
cdr3_aa: CAWRSYRDRGRGYTF
cdr3_nt: TGTGCCTGGAGAAGTTACCGGGACAGGGGACGGGGCTACACCTTC

v_call: TRBV28
clone_size: once
j_call: TRBJ1-1
d_call: .
cdr3_aa: CASSFPRGADPKHEAFF
cdr3_nt: TGTGCCAGCAGTTTCCCTCGGGGCGCAGATCCGAAGCATGAAGCTTTCTTT

v_call: TRBV29-1
clone_size: few
j_call: TRBJ1-6
d_call: .
cdr3_aa: CSVEVSKGSPLHF
cdr3_nt: TGCAGCGTTGAAGTTTCGAAGGGTTCACCCCTCCACTTT

v_call: TRBV12-3/TRBV12-4
clone_size: few
j_call: TRBJ2-5
d_call: TRBD1
cdr3_aa: CASMDRGKTQYF
cdr3_nt: TGTGCCAGCATGGACAGGGGAAAGACCCAGTACTTC

v_call: TRBV25-1
clone_size: .
j_call: TRBJ2-1
d_call: TRBD2
cdr3_aa: CASTLSGGIHEQFF
cdr3_nt: TGTGCCAGCACCCTAAGCGGGGGGATCCATGAGCAGTTCTTC

v_call: TRBV4-1
clone_size: few
j_call: TRBJ1-1
d_call: .
cdr3_aa: CASSQEGLGTEAFF
cdr3_nt: TGCGCCAGCAGCCAAGAGGGGCTGGGCACTGAAGCTTTCTTT

v_call: TRBV29-1
clone_size: few
j_call: TRBJ1-1
d_call: .
cdr3_aa: CSVERGNTEAFF
cdr3_nt: TGCAGCGTTGAAAGAGGGAACACTGAAGCTTTCTTT

v_call: TRBV20-1
clone_size: .
j_call: TRBJ2-3
d_call: TRBD2
cdr3_aa: CSASVTSGRADTQYF
cdr3_nt: TGCAGTGCTAGTGTGACTAGCGGGAGGGCAGATACGCAGTATTTT

v_call: TRBV7-3
clone_size: once
j_call: TRBJ2-7
d_call: TRBD2
cdr3_aa: CASSPGGASYEQYF
cdr3_nt: TGTGCCAGCAGCCCCGGGGGGGCCTCCTACGAGCAGTACTTC

v_call: TRBV5-1
clone_size: few
j_call: TRBJ2-5
d_call: TRBD1
cdr3_aa: CASSLLTGVGETQYF
cdr3_nt: TGCGCCAGCAGCTTGTTGACAGGGGTAGGAGAGACCCAGTACTTC

v_call: TRBV20-1
clone_size: .
j_call: TRBJ1-3
d_call: .
cdr3_aa: CSARPLGRSGNTIYF
cdr3_nt: TGCAGTGCTAGACCCCTGGGGCGCTCTGGAAACACCATATATTTT

v_call: TRBV4-1
clone_size: many
j_call: TRBJ2-3
d_call: .
cdr3_aa: CASSQRVVGPNTDTQYF
cdr3_nt: TGCGCCAGCAGCCAAAGAGTCGTGGGGCCGAACACAGATACGCAGTATTTT

v_call: TRBV7-9
clone_size: .
j_call: TRBJ1-2
d_call: .
cdr3_aa: CASSTPLDNYGYTF
cdr3_nt: TGTGCCAGCAGTACCCCGTTGGATAACTATGGCTACACCTTC

v_call: TRBV5-1
clone_size: few
j_call: TRBJ1-1
d_call: TRBD1
cdr3_aa: CASSRTGTRSTEAFF
cdr3_nt: TGCGCCAGCAGTAGGACAGGGACAAGGAGCACTGAAGCTTTCTTT

v_call: TRBV2
clone_size: .
j_call: TRBJ2-1
d_call: .
cdr3_aa: CASRRGLTSANEQFF
cdr3_nt: TGTGCCAGCCGGAGGGGCTTAACGTCGGCGAATGAGCAGTTCTTC

v_call: TRBV12-3/TRBV12-4
clone_size: few
j_call: TRBJ2-7
d_call: .
cdr3_aa: CASRYWGQDVHEQYF
cdr3_nt: TGTGCCAGCAGATACTGGGGGCAGGACGTCCACGAGCAGTACTTC

v_call: TRBV7-9
clone_size: few
j_call: TRBJ2-1
d_call: TRBD1
cdr3_aa: CASSTRDRGYNEQFF
cdr3_nt: TGTGCCAGCAGCACCCGGGACAGGGGATACAATGAGCAGTTCTTC

v_call: TRBV7-9
clone_size: few
j_call: TRBJ2-7
d_call: TRBD2
cdr3_aa: CASSRPRTSGSFEIYEQYF
cdr3_nt: TGTGCCAGCAGTCGTCCAAGGACTAGCGGGAGCTTTGAAATCTACGAGCAGTACTTC

v_call: TRBV19
clone_size: once
j_call: TRBJ2-5
d_call: .
cdr3_aa: CASRGVGETQYF
cdr3_nt: TGTGCCAGTAGAGGCGTTGGGGAGACCCAGTACTTC

v_call: TRBV7-2
clone_size: .
j_call: TRBJ2-1
d_call: .
cdr3_aa: CASRETSLPYNEQFF
cdr3_nt: TGTGCCAGCAGGGAAACTAGTTTGCCCTACAATGAGCAGTTCTTC

v_call: TRBV5-4
clone_size: .
j_call: TRBJ2-3
d_call: TRBD2
cdr3_aa: CASSLGRVAGGPIDTQYF
cdr3_nt: TGTGCCAGCAGCTTGGGGAGAGTAGCGGGAGGGCCAATAGATACGCAGTATTTT

v_call: TRBV6-2/TRBV6-3
clone_size: once
j_call: TRBJ2-3
d_call: TRBD2
cdr3_aa: CASRRLAGGTDTQYF
cdr3_nt: TGTGCCAGCAGACGACTAGCGGGAGGCACAGATACGCAGTATTTT

v_call: TRBV7-9
clone_size: few
j_call: TRBJ2-1
d_call: .
cdr3_aa: CASSLEWGSQFF
cdr3_nt: TGTGCCAGCAGCCTAGAATGGGGGTCGCAGTTCTTC

v_call: TRBV4-1
clone_size: few
j_call: TRBJ2-7
d_call: TRBD2
cdr3_aa: CASSQATSGPYEQYF
cdr3_nt: TGCGCCAGCAGCCAAGCGACTAGCGGTCCTTACGAGCAGTACTTC

v_call: TRBV29-1
clone_size: .
j_call: TRBJ2-2
d_call: TRBD1
cdr3_aa: CSVEILTGGNTGELFF
cdr3_nt: TGCAGCGTTGAAATACTTACAGGGGGGAACACCGGGGAGCTGTTTTTT

v_call: TRBV12-3/TRBV12-4
clone_size: once
j_call: TRBJ1-1
d_call: TRBD1
cdr3_aa: CASSHRGRGLNTEAFF
cdr3_nt: TGTGCCAGCAGTCACAGGGGGCGCGGTTTGAACACTGAAGCTTTCTTT

v_call: TRBV6-5
clone_size: .
j_call: TRBJ2-1
d_call: .
cdr3_aa: CASSYAETIDEQFF
cdr3_nt: TGTGCCAGCAGTTACGCGGAGACCATAGATGAGCAGTTCTTC

v_call: TRBV4-2
clone_size: .
j_call: TRBJ2-5
d_call: .
cdr3_aa: CASSQGGQETQYF
cdr3_nt: TGTGCCAGCAGCCAAGGTGGACAAGAGACCCAGTACTTC